This T cell receptor (beta chain) came from a study of cytomegalovirus exposure and HLA in healthy donors. Overall study context: Among around 180 million T cells, an earlier analysis found roughly 110 million unique TCR beta sequences. Samples from HLA-typed donors yielded about 86 million unique TCRs in an early data release.

Findings and limits, study-wide: Researchers counted around 150 TCR beta chains as cytomegalovirus-associated. As a later analysis showed, several of the most significant clusters appeared to be linked to common viral pathogens.

With regard to this clone: The antigen remains undetermined.

Amplification used 60 Vbeta primers and 13 Jbeta primers. This table comes from immunoSEQ multiplex PCR, and its TCRdb copy is limited to in-frame clones, with some not included. The sample lists around 240,000 clones, 82% seen once, with 5% to 6.5% in the top ten. The clonotype comes from a woman aged 35 to 49 in good health and CMV-seropositive. The sequencing input was PBMCs.

CDR3 bases: TGTGCCAGTAGGGACAGGGAGCGGACTCGGGGTGAAAAACTGTTTTTT. Translated, it gives CASRDRERTRGEKLFF. The chain combines TRBV19 with TRBJ1-4; 8 bases match TRBD1. Germline V gene sequence: CDR1 LNHDA, CDR2 SQIVND (reference sequence). The CDR3 runs 16 residues. The ends lost 6 bases at V and 7 bases at J; junction bases unmatched: 13.